This T cell receptor (beta chain) was recovered during a study of blood T cell repertoires in COVID-19. In the study overall: COVID-19 samples collected from the United States, Italy and Spain covered acute and convalescent phases. The analysed material was cDNA or gDNA that came from T cells, B-cell-depleted T cells, or PBMCs.

CDR3 size: 14 residues. With 7 bases removed from V and 1 base from J, the gap between germline ends came to 13 bases. From germline, CDR1 is LNHDA and CDR2 SQIVND (reference sequence). Per the original methods: Reference gene primer amplification yielded estimated nucleated cell counts. This table comes from immunoSEQ multiplex PCR, and its TCRdb copy is limited to in-frame clones, with some not included. That table furnishes V, J and clone size, whereas the DNA furnished D and trimming. The sample has a few hundred thousand clones; approximately 89% are singletons. The chain joins TRBV19 to TRBJ1-1; D possibly corresponds to TRBD1 (5 bases). This sequence was found in a woman under 40 who had recovered from COVID-19. The sample taken for sequencing was peripheral blood. CDR3 nucleotides: TGTGCCAGTACCGCGGGGGTAGGGAACACTGAAGCTTTCTTT. Its protein is CASTAGVGNTEAFF.